This T cell receptor (beta chain) is drawn from a study of blood T cell repertoires in COVID-19 (dated by TCRdb to 2020 to 2022). Study-wide context: Collaborator samples came from the United States, Italy and Spain and covered acute and convalescent phases of COVID-19. The prospective study material was composed of cDNA or gDNA derived from T cells, B-cell-depleted T cells, or PBMCs. Subjects who had been exposed to COVID-19, were actively infected with it, or had recovered from it provided the deeply sampled blood TCRbeta repertoires that made up the dataset. The repertoires were made available in a free public database intended to serve as a resource for research on the immune response to SARS-CoV-2. The samples were drawn from the first 160 participants of the ongoing ImmuneRACE study and from over a thousand subjects provided by 6 global collaborators. A de-identified subject ID, COVID-19 status, age in years and sex were almost always included in the sample metadata. Where available, HLA class I and class II types were obtained from metadata supplied by the sample provider rather than from assay-based typing. The research as a whole found: How much clinical and demographic metadata was included differed by source and by participant, and the metadata was provided uncurated.

Whole blood was collected in K2EDTA tubes by collaborating institutions according to the institutions' own protocols. For TCRbeta analysis, collaborators shipped samples as frozen whole blood, isolated PBMCs, or DNA extracted from either of those sample types. TCRbeta CDR3 regions were amplified from genomic DNA by means of the immunoSEQ Assay, a bias-controlled multiplex PCR. Regarding the original processing steps: Nucleated cell counts per sample were estimated from amplification of reference gene primers within the assay. To quantify the absolute abundance of each unique TCRbeta CDR3 rearrangement, sequence reads were collapsed and filtered. For each sample, productive Simpson clonality was calculated by taking the square root of Simpson's diversity index across productive rearrangements. TCRdb took over this immuneACCESS table, retaining in-frame rearrangements with V and J assigned. Such tables are incomplete; in checked studies, under half of the missing clones stem from an unresolved V gene, and the remainder is unexplained. The V and J calls and the clone size are those of that table, but D and trimming were determined from the DNA. The sample records approximately 56,000 clones, about four fifths of which are singletons. The ten largest clones add up to 6.5% to 8.5% of the sample.

CDR3 length: 14 amino acids, cysteine to phenylalanine. CDR3 DNA only is kept here, 42 bases in frame from base 1. Relative to germline, V is 0 bases shorter and J is 5 bases shorter, with 10 bases between their ends. The CDR1 and CDR2 encoded by the germline V gene are SGHRS and YFSETQ. Comment on this clone: This clone's antigen is unknown. The record has no base qualities; no much larger clone is one base away.

What was sequenced was peripheral blood. This receptor chain uses TRBV5-1 and TRBJ2-3; possibly the D gene is TRBD2, per 5 matching bases. The source is a man aged 65-85 years with active COVID-19. In nucleotides, the sequence is TGCGCCAGCAGCTTGGTTCCCGCGGGAGATACGCAGTATTTT. This sequence encodes CASSLVPAGDTQYF.